This TCR beta chain emerged from a study of control samples from healthy donors and cancer patients. The repertoire was sequenced with immunoSEQ multiplex PCR; TCRdb's copy has only in-frame clones and lacks some. Found here are around 100,000 clones, around nine tenths of them singletons; the top ten hold over 3%. V lost 6 bases, J lost 6 bases, and 11 bases stayed unmatched. CDR1 WSHSY and CDR2 SAAADI come from the germline V gene. The CDR3 length is 17 residues. The specimen was blood. The genes are TRBV10-2 and TRBJ1-4, with 12 bases matching TRBD1. This TCR was recovered from a woman between 18 and 30 years old in good health. In DNA form, the CDR3 reads TGCGCCAGCAGGGAATCCGGGACAGGGGGCGTCGATGAAAAACTGTTTTTT. Protein sequence: CASRESGTGGVDEKLFF.